Presented here are 15 T cell receptor beta chains from one specimen sequenced in a study of cytomegalovirus exposure and HLA in healthy donors. The PCR employed 60 Vbeta primers together with 13 Jbeta primers. This table comes from immunoSEQ multiplex PCR, and its TCRdb copy is limited to in-frame clones, with some not included. The table records 150,000 to 180,000 clones, approximately 69% of them present only once. Sequencing was performed on PBMCs. These receptors all stem from a man aged 25 to 40 in good health and CMV-seronegative.

Worth noting for this clone: One junction end disagrees with the germline gene, perhaps due to a read error. The chain is built from TRBV30 and TRBJ1-2, with a weak D call TRBD1 (5 bases). CDR1 GTSNPN and CDR2 SVGIG come from the germline V gene (reference sequence). This CDR3 is 11 amino acids long. CDR3 DNA sequence: TGTGCCTGGTTGGGGGGGGAAGGCTACCCCTTC. Translated, it gives CAWLGGEGYPF.

This clone was seen a single time. The chain joins TRBV14 to TRBJ2-6; D gene uncertain. The ends were cut back, 3 bases at V and 0 bases at J, with 3 bases in the middle. This CDR3 has 14 residues. Germline V gene sequence: CDR1 SGHDN, CDR2 FVKESK. The DNA of the CDR3 is TGTGCCAGCAGCCAGTACTCTGGGGCCAACGTCCTGACTTTC. It encodes CASSQYSGANVLTF.

The rearrangement links TRBV29-1 to TRBJ2-1, with 7 positions matching TRBD2. With V trimmed by 4 bases and J by 8 bases, 2 bases remained unmatched. The germline V gene has CDR1 SQVTM and CDR2 ANQGSEA. This CDR3 region has 11 residues. The CDR3 sequence is CSVGLADEQFF. CDR3 coding DNA: TGCAGCGTTGGACTAGCCGATGAGCAGTTCTTC.

The V and J genes are TRBV10-3 and TRBJ2-1; 9 bases map to TRBD1. Per the germline V gene, CDR1 is ENHRY and CDR2 is SYGVKD. This CDR3 has 14 residues. V dropped 6 bases and J dropped 8; count of bases not matched to a gene: 8. As DNA, the CDR3 is TGTGCCATCAGAACCGGGACAGGGAACGATGAGCAGTTCTTC. This gives the protein CAIRTGTGNDEQFF.

This clone was recorded a few times. This rearrangement joins TRBV2 to TRBJ2-7; D not resolved. V lost 2 bases and J lost 5, with 13 bases in between. This CDR3 region has 14 residues. CDR1 is SNHLY, CDR2 FYNNEI, per germline. CDR3 DNA sequence: TGTGCCAGCAGTGAACGAGAGAGGTTCCACGAGCAGTACTTC. The encoded protein is CASSERERFHEQYF.

This clone was detected a few times. The J gene is TRBJ2-3, the V gene TRBV6-5, with D perhaps TRBD2 (6 bases). V dropped 0 bases and J dropped 1 base, with 11 bases sitting between them. This CDR3 has 16 residues. Germline CDR1 MNHEY, CDR2 SVGAGI. CDR3 DNA: TGTGCCAGCAGTTACTCGGGCGGGGCTGGCACAGATACGCAGTATTTT. It codes for CASSYSGGAGTDTQYF.

CDR3 bases: TGTGCCAGCAGTCCAAGCCTCCAGGGCTCCTACGAGCAGTACTTC. Protein product: CASSPSLQGSYEQYF. The chain combines TRBV6-5 with TRBJ2-7; tentatively, D is TRBD1 (5 bases). This CDR3 is 15 amino acids long. CDR1 is MNHEY and CDR2 is SVGAGI in the germline V gene. Trimming took off 5 bases at V and 0 bases at J, with 14 bases between the two ends.

The genes are TRBV6-1 and TRBJ2-7; D is possibly TRBD1 (7 bases). The V gene's germline CDR1 is MNHNS and CDR2 SASEGT. The CDR3 totals 14 residues. The V gene lost 6 bases and the J gene lost 4 bases, with 16 bases spanning the gap. The CDR3 spells CASRPRTGGYEQYF. In nucleotides, the CDR3 is TGTGCCAGCAGACCCCGGACAGGAGGGTACGAGCAGTACTTC.

The chain combines TRBV19 with TRBJ2-7; 9 nucleotides agree with TRBD1. The CDR3 length is 15 residues. Unmatched junction bases numbered 10, after V lost 5 bases and J lost 5 bases. Germline lookup yields CDR1 LNHDA and CDR2 SQIVND (reference sequence). The CDR3 sequence: CASSLLQGAGNEQYF. The CDR3 nucleotides are TGTGCCAGTAGTCTCTTACAGGGGGCGGGCAACGAGCAGTACTTC.

The J gene is TRBJ1-5, the V gene TRBV9; 10 nucleotides line up with TRBD1. CDR3 size: 14 residues. Trimming took 3 bases from V and 5 from J; bases not matched to a gene: 2. Germline V gene lookup returns CDR1 SGDLS and CDR2 YYNGEE. The CDR3 nucleotides are TGTGCCAGCAGCGCCGGGACAGGGGATCAGCCCCAGCATTTT. This translates into CASSAGTGDQPQHF. Based on the CDR3 plus reference TRBV9 and TRBJ1-5, the full variable domain is DSGVTQTPKHLITATGQRVTLRCSPRSGDLSVYWYQQSLDQGLQFLIQYYNGEERAKGNILERFSAQQFPDLHSELNLSSLELGDSALYFCASSAGTGDQPQHFGDGTRLSIL.

This clone turned up a few times. The chain employs TRBV6-6 and TRBJ1-4, with D tentatively TRBD1 (6 bases). The CDR3 has 15 amino acids. Deletions cut 5 bases from V and 7 bases from J, with 17 bases between. Germline CDR1 and CDR2: MNHNY and SVGAGI (reference sequence). In nucleotides, the CDR3 is TGTGCCAGCAGTGCCCCGGGACAAATATCTGAAAAACTGTTTTTT. It codes for CASSAPGQISEKLFF.

The J gene is TRBJ2-3, the V gene TRBV7-2, with TRBD2 identical over 10 bases. The CDR3 extends over 15 amino acids. The germline V gene has CDR1 SGHTA and CDR2 FQGNSA. V lost 5 bases, J lost 6 bases, and 8 bases stayed unmatched. The CDR3 DNA is TGTGCCAGCAGCCCCCGCGGTAGCGGGGGGGATACGCAGTATTTT. This encodes CASSPRGSGGDTQYF.

The chain recombines TRBV6-5 with TRBJ1-5; 7 positions agree with TRBD1. The CDR3 is made up of 15 amino acids. Germline V CDR1 and CDR2: MNHEY, SVGAGI. Losses at the gene ends were 7 bases for V and 3 bases for J; bases not matched to a gene: 9. The CDR3 bases are TGTGCCAGCAAGAGACTCGGGACAGACAATCAGCCCCAGCATTTT. Translating it yields CASKRLGTDNQPQHF.

This chain links TRBV6-1 with TRBJ2-7, with 9 nucleotides matching TRBD1. This CDR3 contains 14 residues. V lost 6 bases to trimming and J lost 6 bases; unmatched junction nucleotides: 9. Germline CDR1 reads MNHNS; CDR2 reads SASEGT. CDR3 loop: CASSPTGGGSEQYF. In DNA form, the CDR3 reads TGTGCCAGCAGCCCGACAGGGGGTGGAAGCGAGCAGTACTTC.

The chain is built from TRBV13 and TRBJ1-1; TRBD1 matches at 7 bases. This CDR3 is built from 14 residues. V dropped 3 bases and J dropped 8; count of bases not matched to a gene: 9. The germline gives CDR1 PRHDT, CDR2 FYEKMQ (reference sequence). CDR3 sequence reads: CASSFSTPDREAFF. Written as DNA, the CDR3 is TGTGCCAGCAGCTTCTCCACCCCGGACAGGGAAGCTTTCTTT.